This T cell receptor beta chain was sequenced in a study of T cell responses to AZD1222 COVID-19 vaccine. The germline V gene encodes CDR1 MRHNA and CDR2 SNTAGT. V lost 6 bases, J lost 6 bases, and 20 bases lay in between. This CDR3 region has 16 residues. Assay used: immunoSEQ multiplex PCR; TCRdb lists only in-frame clones, some missing. Here the sample spans 110,000 or so clones, about 93% being singletons. V is TRBV6-4 and J is TRBJ2-2, with no clear D. The sequence came from an adult who received the MenACWY meningococcal vaccine as a control. The sequencing here drew on peripheral blood, taken 28 days after the second dose of the MenACWY control vaccine. CDR3 DNA: TGTGCCAGCAGCCTCCACGGTGAGGAAAGTCCCGGGGAGCTGTTTTTT. Protein: CASSLHGEESPGELFF.